One and the same sample provided the 31 T cell receptor beta chains below, sequenced in a study of cytomegalovirus exposure and HLA in healthy donors (dated by TCRdb to about 2017). The method was the immunoSEQ multiplex PCR assay. The multiplex PCR relied on a mix of 60 forward primers for TCR Vbeta segments and 13 reverse primers for TCR Jbeta segments. As stored in TCRdb, this immuneACCESS dataset retains in-frame rearrangements with V and J assigned. A fraction of the clones does not appear; measured against another copy, unresolved V genes explain less than half of the discrepancy, and the remainder lacks a known reason. In this sample the table shows 150,000 to 200,000 clones, 68% of which occur a single time. The ten largest clones add up to 4.5% of the sample. Source material: PBMCs. All receptors come from a woman younger than 35 in good health and CMV-seropositive.

V is TRBV11-2 and J is TRBJ1-1; no firm D call. Germline V gene sequence: CDR1 SGHAT, CDR2 FQNNGV. Deletions cut 5 bases from V and 0 bases from J, with 10 bases between. The CDR3 extends over 14 amino acids. The CDR3 nucleotides read TGTGCCAGCAGCCCGGGGTATCTGAACACTGAAGCTTTCTTT. Its translation is CASSPGYLNTEAFF. The full variable domain, completed using reference TRBV11-2 and TRBJ1-1, is EAGVAQSPRYKIIEKRQSVAFWCNPISGHATLYWYQQILGQGPKLLIQFQNNGVVDDSQLPKDRFSAERLKGVDSTLKIQPAKLEDSAVYLCASSPGYLNTEAFFGQGTRLTVV.

The V and J genes are TRBV5-1 and TRBJ2-5, with 9 bases aligning to TRBD2. The J call may be wrong; the DNA end is better matched by TRBJ2-7. The germline gives CDR1 SGHRS, CDR2 YFSETQ. CDR3 size: 16 residues. CDR3 protein: CASSLAIAGVGYEQYF. CDR3 DNA sequence: TGCGCCAGCAGCTTGGCTATAGCGGGAGTTGGCTACGAGCAGTACTTC.

This clone has more than one count but fewer than ten. This chain joins TRBV6-5 and TRBJ1-6; D is unclear. The ends were cut back, 6 bases at V and 9 bases at J, with 9 bases in the middle. The CDR3 spans 12 residues. CDR1 is MNHEY, CDR2 SVGAGI, per germline. The CDR3 loop reads CASSGLLSPLHF. As DNA, the CDR3 is TGTGCCAGCAGCGGACTTCTTTCACCCCTCCACTTT.

V usage is TRBV5-4 and J usage is TRBJ2-5; 11 bases line up with TRBD2. J lost 3 bases, V lost 5 bases, and 3 bases had no gene match. This CDR3 is built from 14 residues. Germline-derived CDR1 and CDR2 are SGHNT and YYREEE (reference sequence). The CDR3 DNA is TGTGCCAGCAGAAAGGGACTAGCGGAAGAGACCCAGTACTTC. Translating it yields CASRKGLAEETQYF.

The rearrangement links TRBV5-1 to TRBJ1-3, with a possible D match to TRBD1 (6 bases). Between the trimmed V and J ends, which lost 7 bases and 0 bases, there was a span of 11 bases. The CDR3 runs to 14 residues. Germline assignment: CDR1 SGHRS and CDR2 YFSETQ. CDR3 nucleotide sequence: TGCGCCAGCGGACAGACGCACTCTGGAAACACCATATATTTT. Protein sequence: CASGQTHSGNTIYF.

This chain connects TRBV7-3 to TRBJ2-2; no clear D gene. CDR3 length: 13 residues. Germline-derived CDR1 and CDR2 are SGHTA and FQGTGA. V gave up 4 bases and J gave up 1 base, with 4 bases separating them. As DNA, the CDR3 is TGTGCCAGCAGCTCTTTGAACACCGGGGAGCTGTTTTTT. Protein product: CASSSLNTGELFF.

This chain uses TRBV27 with TRBJ1-1; the match to TRBD1 covers 9 bases. The germline V gene encodes CDR1 MNHEY and CDR2 SMNVEV (reference sequence). The CDR3 is made up of 14 amino acids. The V gene end was trimmed by 6 bases and the J gene end by 11 bases; junction bases not matched to a gene: 13. CDR3 DNA sequence: TGTGCCAGCAGAAACCTGGGGACAGGGATGGATGCTTTCTTT. As protein: CASRNLGTGMDAFF.

J is TRBJ1-4 and V is TRBV4-2; D unresolved. CDR1 and CDR2 (germline): LGHNA, YNFKEQ. Trimming took off 4 bases at V and 8 bases at J, with 8 bases between the two ends. The CDR3 totals 12 residues. CDR3 sequence: CASSPDGEKLFF. The CDR3 coding sequence is TGTGCCAGCAGCCCTGACGGGGAAAAACTGTTTTTT.

The chain has TRBV30 and TRBJ1-1; 7 bases are shared with TRBD1. V gave up 2 bases and J gave up 3 bases; unmatched junction bases: 15. CDR1 and CDR2 from the germline V gene are GTSNPN and SVGIG (reference sequence). This CDR3 has 17 amino acids. CDR3 region: CAWSSLEYRGFYTEAFF. The CDR3 DNA reads TGTGCCTGGAGTTCCCTTGAGTACAGGGGTTTCTACACTGAAGCTTTCTTT.

The chain carries TRBV19 and TRBJ1-1; D is unresolved. CDR3 length: 15 amino acids. Germline CDR1 is LNHDA and CDR2 is SQIVND (reference sequence). V was clipped by 1 base and J by 0 bases, with 9 bases between them. CDR3 in amino acids: CASSIARMLNTEAFF. The DNA for the CDR3 is TGTGCCAGTAGTATAGCTAGGATGTTGAACACTGAAGCTTTCTTT.

The V call is TRBV28, the J call TRBJ2-5, with 14 bases that match TRBD2. V gave up 6 bases and J gave up 5 bases; unmatched junction bases: 14. This CDR3 has 18 residues. Germline CDR1 and CDR2: MDHEN and SYDVKM. The CDR3 nucleotides read TGTGCCAGCAGCGCCCCTCCGGGACTAGCGGGAGCTGGGGAGACCCAGTACTTC. It yields the protein CASSAPPGLAGAGETQYF.

V gene TRBV7-9 combines with J gene TRBJ1-4, with 12 nucleotides matching TRBD1. CDR1 is SEHNR, CDR2 FQNEAQ, per germline (reference sequence). This CDR3 region has 15 residues. The V segment lost 5 bases and the J segment 6 bases; nucleotides outside the gene matches: 4. This CDR3 reads CASSPGQGAHEKLFF. CDR3 DNA: TGTGCCAGCAGCCCGGGACAGGGGGCGCATGAAAAACTGTTTTTT.

The J gene is TRBJ2-5, the V gene TRBV7-2; D is perhaps TRBD2 (5 bases). The CDR3 is 15 amino acids. The germline gives CDR1 SGHTA, CDR2 FQGNSA. V was trimmed by 4 bases and J by 4 bases, leaving 16 bases between them. CDR3: CASSSGVTGRETQYF. Written as DNA, the CDR3 is TGTGCCAGCAGCTCCGGGGTTACGGGGAGAGAGACCCAGTACTTC.

The chain couples TRBV6-5 to TRBJ2-7, with a weak D call TRBD2 (7 bases). Trimming pared 2 bases from V and 0 bases from J, leaving 14 bases between. CDR3 length: 16 amino acids. Per germline, CDR1 MNHEY and CDR2 SVGAGI. The CDR3 protein is CASSYDAGAGSYEQYF. In DNA form, the CDR3 reads TGTGCCAGCAGTTACGACGCGGGGGCAGGCTCCTACGAGCAGTACTTC.

This sequence joins TRBV7-9 and TRBJ2-1; 9 bases are a match to TRBD1. Germline V CDR1 and CDR2: SEHNR, FQNEAQ (reference sequence). Germline trimming cut 7 bases from V and 9 bases from J; bases unmatched to any gene: 10. The CDR3 totals 14 residues. The CDR3 DNA reads as TGTGCCAGCACCCACCGGGACAGGGCTTTTGAGCAGTTCTTC. Its translation: CASTHRDRAFEQFF.

The chain recombines TRBV27 with TRBJ2-1; D is possibly TRBD2 (7 bases). The CDR3 length is 15 residues. Trimming removed 3 bases from V and 1 base from J, with 10 bases in between. Germline-derived CDR1 and CDR2 are MNHEY and SMNVEV (reference sequence). This chain's CDR3 is CASSLGGRSYNEQFF. CDR3 coding DNA: TGTGCCAGCAGTTTGGGGGGGCGTTCCTACAATGAGCAGTTCTTC.

The chain carries TRBV4-3 and TRBJ1-2; D call uncertain. Germline V gene lookup returns CDR1 LGHNA and CDR2 YSLEER. CDR3 length: 18 residues. The V and J ends lost 1 base and 0 bases respectively, with 18 bases between them. The CDR3 DNA is TGCGCCAGCAGCCAAGGATTCGGTGATGCGGTGTCTAACTATGGCTACACCTTC. It specifies CASSQGFGDAVSNYGYTF.

The genes are TRBV30 and TRBJ2-7, with 7 bases lining up with TRBD1. Trimming at V came to 6 bases and at J to 2 bases, leaving 7 bases not matched to a gene. Per the germline V gene, CDR1 is GTSNPN and CDR2 is SVGIG (reference sequence). CDR3 size: 13 residues. CDR3 bases: TGTGCCTGTAACAGGGGTCCAACCTACGAGCAGTACTTC. It codes for CACNRGPTYEQYF.

The CDR3 region has the DNA TGTGCCAGTAGTATAGAGCTAGCGGGAGTTGGATACGAGCAGTACTTC. It specifies CASSIELAGVGYEQYF. The gene calls are TRBV19 and TRBJ2-7; 10 bases are shared with TRBD2. V dropped 0 bases and J dropped 4; count of bases not matched to a gene: 6. Germline lookup yields CDR1 LNHDA and CDR2 SQIVND (reference sequence). The CDR3 spans 16 residues.

The rearrangement joins TRBV7-9 to TRBJ2-3, with TRBD1 matching over 9 bases. Per germline, CDR1 SEHNR and CDR2 FQNEAQ (reference sequence). J was trimmed by 4 bases and V by 4 bases; bases with no gene match: 6. This CDR3 region has 15 residues. This CDR3 is CASSSNRGRSDTQYF. The CDR3 bases are TGTGCCAGCAGCTCCAACAGGGGGCGGTCAGATACGCAGTATTTT. The complete variable domain, with remaining parts taken from reference TRBV7-9 and TRBJ2-3, reads DTGVSQNPRHKITKRGQNVTFRCDPISEHNRLYWYRQTLGQGPEFLTYFQNEAQLEKSRLLSDRFSAERPKGSFSTLEIQRTEQGDSAMYLCASSSNRGRSDTQYFGPGTRLTVL.

This clone was counted between two and nine times. The chain carries TRBV4-3 and TRBJ2-3, with TRBD2 identical over 9 bases. The V and J ends lost 0 bases and 6 bases, in that order; junction bases with no gene match: 7. Germline values: CDR1 LGHNA, CDR2 YSLEER. There are 16 residues in the CDR3. The CDR3 region is CASSQEGGGASDTQYF. The CDR3 coding sequence is TGCGCCAGCAGCCAAGAGGGCGGGGGGGCGTCGGATACGCAGTATTTT.

The chain links TRBV6-5 to TRBJ2-7; TRBD2 agrees at 12 bases. The CDR3 is made up of 16 amino acids. The V segment lost 0 bases and the J segment 6 bases; nucleotides outside the gene matches: 6. Per the germline V gene, CDR1 is MNHEY and CDR2 is SVGAGI. The CDR3 DNA reads TGTGCCAGCAGTTACTCGCGACTAGCGGGAGTAAGCGAGCAGTACTTC. Its protein product is CASSYSRLAGVSEQYF.

The rearrangement links TRBV7-8 to TRBJ2-7, with 9 bases identical to TRBD1. The ends lost 3 bases at V and 3 bases at J; junction bases unmatched: 18. The length of the CDR3 is 19 residues. CDR1 is SGHVS and CDR2 is FQNEAQ in the germline V gene. In DNA, the CDR3 is TGTGCCAGCAGCTTGCATAGGTTCCCCGCGGGACAGGGTAGCTACGAGCAGTACTTC. Protein sequence: CASSLHRFPAGQGSYEQYF. Full variable domain (outside the CDR3, taken from reference TRBV7-8 and TRBJ2-7): GAGVSQSPRYKVAKRGQDVALRCDPISGHVSLFWYQQALGQGPEFLTYFQNEAQLDKSGLPSDRFFAERPEGSVSTLKIQRTQQEDSAVYLCASSLHRFPAGQGSYEQYFGPGTRLTVT.

This clone has a single count. In nucleotides, the CDR3 is TGCGCCAGCAGCTTGGGACTGGCGGGGAACGGGGAGCAGTTCTTC. It specifies CASSLGLAGNGEQFF. The chain joins TRBV5-1 to TRBJ2-1, with a possible D match to TRBD2 (6 bases). CDR1 and CDR2 (germline): SGHRS, YFSETQ. The CDR3 is 15 residues long. V was pared by 0 bases and J by 10 bases, with 17 bases between.

This clone is a singleton in its sample. This chain uses TRBV28 with TRBJ2-1; D gene ambiguous. This CDR3 is 11 amino acids long. Germline-derived CDR1 and CDR2 are MDHEN and SYDVKM. V lost 2 bases and J lost 8, with 4 bases in between. For the CDR3, the DNA is TGTGCCAGCAGTTTAGCGGATGAGCAGTTCTTC. Translated, it gives CASSLADEQFF.

V is TRBV19 and J is TRBJ2-1; TRBD2 agrees at 7 bases. The CDR3 spans 16 residues. Germline-derived CDR1 and CDR2 are LNHDA and SQIVND (reference sequence). V shed 9 bases and J 6 bases; nucleotides not matched to a gene: 17. This CDR3 reads CASLPEWVAGGNEQFF. In DNA, the CDR3 is TGTGCCAGCCTTCCGGAGTGGGTAGCGGGTGGCAATGAGCAGTTCTTC.

The chain combines TRBV7-6 with TRBJ2-7; TRBD1 matches 8 bases. In germline, CDR1 is SGHVS, CDR2 FNYEAQ. CDR3 length: 17 residues. J was trimmed by 0 bases and V by 5 bases; bases with no gene match: 12. The CDR3 DNA sequence: TGTGCCAGCAGCCAAGACAGGGGCGCCCCGAGCTCCTACGAGCAGTACTTC. Its translation: CASSQDRGAPSSYEQYF. The whole variable domain, remainder taken from reference TRBV7-6 and TRBJ2-7, is GAGVSQSPRYKVTKRGQDVALRCDPISGHVSLYWYRQALGQGPEFLTYFNYEAQQDKSGLPNDRFSAERPEGSISTLTIQRTEQRDSAMYRCASSQDRGAPSSYEQYFGPGTRLTVT.

The J gene is TRBJ1-1, the V gene TRBV2; the D is unclear. The CDR3 loop spans 14 amino acids. Germline values: CDR1 SNHLY, CDR2 FYNNEI. The germline V and J ends were trimmed by 2 bases and 0 bases, with 7 bases remaining between them. CDR3 sequence (DNA): TGTGCCAGCAGTGAACGGAGGATGAACACTGAAGCTTTCTTT. Translation: CASSERRMNTEAFF.

The genes are TRBV27 and TRBJ1-3; the D gene is possibly TRBD1 (5 bases). The V gene lost 5 bases and the J gene lost 0 bases, with 20 bases spanning the gap. CDR1 is MNHEY and CDR2 is SMNVEV in the germline V gene (reference sequence). This CDR3 comprises 18 residues. Here the CDR3 DNA reads TGTGCCAGCAGTCCCCACCCGTCCACGGACATCTCTGGAAACACCATATATTTT. The encoded protein is CASSPHPSTDISGNTIYF.

This CDR3 is CAWSVTGKTEAFF. The CDR3 bases are TGTGCCTGGAGTGTTACAGGGAAAACTGAAGCTTTCTTT. The chain carries TRBV30 and TRBJ1-1; a weak D match, TRBD1 (6 bases). Trimming left V 0 bases short and J 5 bases short, with 10 bases between. The germline V gene encodes CDR1 GTSNPN and CDR2 SVGIG (reference sequence). The CDR3 contains 13 residues.

CDR3 DNA: TGTGCCAGTAACGCAAGACAGGGGAGGAACAATGAGCAGTTCTTC. Residues: CASNARQGRNNEQFF. The rearrangement uses TRBV19 and TRBJ2-1, with 8 bases lining up with TRBD1. The length of the CDR3 is 15 residues. CDR1 LNHDA and CDR2 SQIVND come from the germline V gene (reference sequence). With 7 bases clipped from V and 5 bases from J, the junction kept 10 bases outside the gene matches.